Each of the 2 T cell receptor beta chains below was sequenced from the same sample in a study of T-cell memory formation after mild COVID-19. TCRdb re-called the 5' RACE reads with MiXCR, one entry per CDR3 protein. Found here are 200,000 or so distinct CDR3 sequences, under 20% of them singletons; the top ten hold roughly 1.9%. The sequencing sample was made of PBMCs or a T cell subset sorted from them (not recorded which). The receptors come from an adult woman who had mild COVID-19 (a few samples of this study predate the infection). Cell type and time point are not known.

The chain is built from TRBV5-5 and TRBJ2-2; no reliable D call. This CDR3 spans 15 amino acids. The V gene lost 2 bases and the J gene lost 6 bases, with 14 bases spanning the gap. CDR1 SGHKS and CDR2 YYEKEE come from the germline V gene (reference sequence). CDR3 residues: CASSLVGIVPGELFF. The CDR3 nucleotides are TGTGCCAGCAGCTTAGTGGGGATCGTTCCCGGGGAGCTGTTTTTT.

The CDR3 region has the DNA TGTGCCACCAGCAGTTCTCAGGGAAGCAAGTACACCTTC. Amino acids: CATSSSQGSKYTF. The chain couples TRBV15 to TRBJ1-2; tentative D call: TRBD1 (5 bases). The V end was cut by 3 bases, the J end by 11 bases, with 16 bases between. The V gene's germline CDR1 is LNHNV and CDR2 YYDKDF (reference sequence). This CDR3 is built from 13 residues. The full variable domain, its missing parts supplied by reference TRBV15 and TRBJ1-2, is DAMVIQNPRYQVTQFGKPVTLSCSQTLNHNVMYWYQQKSSQAPKLLFHYYDKDFNNEADTPDNFQSRRPNTSFCFLDIRSPGLGDTAMYLCATSSSQGSKYTFGSGTRLTVV.